Listed below are T cell receptor beta chains from one sample, sequenced in a study of T cells in Graves' hyperthyroidism and ophthalmopathy. TCRdb reprocessed the multiplex PCR reads via MiXCR and lists one record per CDR3 protein. The data show about 350,000 distinct CDR3 sequences, roughly 18% seen once. The specimen sequenced was blood. The receptors derive from a woman between 35 and 50 years old with Graves' ophthalmopathy. Each CDR3 is given with its conserved first and last residue. A D gene is named only where the DNA matches it firmly. Only part of the rows carry a size: once, few, many, or a class if the clone is expanded.

CDR3 DNA	CDR3 protein	D gene	V gene	J gene	clone size
TGTGCCAGCAGCTTTCTGGCTAGCGGAGGGGGGCAAGAGACCCCGTACTTC	CASSFLASGGGQETPYF	-	TRBV11-2	TRBJ2-5	few
TGCAGTGCTAGGCAGGACTACTTCGAACTTGGGGAGCAGTTCTTC	CSARQDYFELGEQFF	-	TRBV20-1	TRBJ2-1	many
TGTGCCACCAGCCAAGCAGGGTTCAATCAGCCCCAGCATTTT	CATSQAGFNQPQHF	-	TRBV24-1	TRBJ1-5	-
TGTGCCAGCAGTCCCCCGGGACTAGCGATCGAGCAGTACTTC	CASSPPGLAIEQYF	TRBD2	TRBV6-2/TRBV6-3	TRBJ2-7	many
TGTGCCAGCAGTTACGTCGCCGGGACAGCAACCTACGAGCAGTACTTC	CASSYVAGTATYEQYF	TRBD1	TRBV6-2/TRBV6-3	TRBJ2-7	many
TGTGCCAGCAGTTCCTATCCCTACGAGCAGTACTTC	CASSSYPYEQYF	-	TRBV6-2/TRBV6-3	TRBJ2-7	many
TGTGCCAGCAGCTTCCCGGTGGCGGGCGTATTGTACGAGCAGTACTTC	CASSFPVAGVLYEQYF	-	TRBV7-2	TRBJ2-7	many
TGTGCCAGCAGTTACGTCTTGAATCAGCGGGGAGCCAAAAACATTCAGTACTTC	CASSYVLNQRGAKNIQYF	TRBD2	TRBV6-5	TRBJ2-4	many
TGTGCCAGCTCACTAAGACAGCCGAGCACTGAAGCTTTCTTT	CASSLRQPSTEAFF	-	TRBV18	TRBJ1-1	many
TGCGCCAGCAGCTCCGGGGCCAGCGGAGGGGGGGGAGAGACCCAGTACTTC	CASSSGASGGGGETQYF	-	TRBV5-1	TRBJ2-5	many
TGCAGTGCTCCCCGCACTGAAGCTTTCTTT	CSAPRTEAFF	-	TRBV20-1	TRBJ1-1	many
TGTGCCAGCAGCCGTACGACAGGGTTGAGCAATCAGCCCCAGCATTTT	CASSRTTGLSNQPQHF	TRBD1	TRBV12-3/TRBV12-4	TRBJ1-5	many
TGTGCCAGCAGTTTGGGTATAACGGGGGAGCAGTACTTC	CASSLGITGEQYF	-	TRBV12-3/TRBV12-4	TRBJ2-7	-
TGTGCCAGCAGCTTCGGGGGTTCCCTCCAAGAGACCCAGTACTTC	CASSFGGSLQETQYF	-	TRBV11-2	TRBJ2-5	many
TGCGCCAGCAGCCAAGGTCGTTGGGGGAGGGGCACTGAAGCTTTCTTT	CASSQGRWGRGTEAFF	-	TRBV4-3	TRBJ1-1	many
TGTGCCAGCAGCCCACCCAGGAACGTCGGAAACACCATATATTTT	CASSPPRNVGNTIYF	-	TRBV12-3/TRBV12-4	TRBJ1-3	many
TGTGCCAGCAGCTTATATGGGGGGCAAGCTTTCTTT	CASSLYGGQAFF	-	TRBV7-3	TRBJ1-1	many
TGTGCCAGCAGTTTAGCCAGTACGAGCACTGAAGCTTTCTTT	CASSLASTSTEAFF	-	TRBV28	TRBJ1-1	-
TGTGCCAGCACCCACCAGGGCAGGAACACTGAAGCTTTCTTT	CASTHQGRNTEAFF	-	TRBV11-2	TRBJ1-1	-
TGTGCCAGCAGTCAATCCAGGGGACCTTCCTACGAGCAGTACTTC	CASSQSRGPSYEQYF	-	TRBV6-1	TRBJ2-7	few
TGCGCCAGCAGCTTGGCAACTAGCGCGAACACCGGGGAGCTGTTTTTT	CASSLATSANTGELFF	TRBD2	TRBV5-1	TRBJ2-2	once
TGTGCCAGCAGCTTAGGACAGATAGAGACCCAGTACTTC	CASSLGQIETQYF	-	TRBV7-9	TRBJ2-5	many
TGTGCCAGCAGCTTAGCGGCTACTGGGGCCAACGTCCTGACTTTC	CASSLAATGANVLTF	-	TRBV11-1	TRBJ2-6	many
TGTGCCTGGAGTGTACCAGGGAGAAGCCAGCCCCAGCATTTT	CAWSVPGRSQPQHF	-	TRBV30	TRBJ1-5	many
TGTGCCAGCAGTTTTTCAATTGGAGCGGGGGGGAGGAACACCGGGGAGCTGTTTTTT	CASSFSIGAGGRNTGELFF	TRBD2	TRBV12-3/TRBV12-4	TRBJ2-2	many
TGTGCCAGCAGCCCTTTGGGCACCCAAGAGACCCAGTACTTC	CASSPLGTQETQYF	-	TRBV5-6	TRBJ2-5	many
TGTGCCAGCAGTATACCGGGACACCCCCAAGAGACCCAGTACTTC	CASSIPGHPQETQYF	-	TRBV28	TRBJ2-5	many
TGTGCCAGCAGCGTCCGGTCCTACGAGCAGTACTTC	CASSVRSYEQYF	-	TRBV5-6	TRBJ2-7	many
TGTGCCAGCAGTTCCACAGAAAATCAGCCCCAGCATTTT	CASSSTENQPQHF	-	TRBV6-2/TRBV6-3	TRBJ1-5	many
TGTGCCAGCATTCCCGGCGGAGCCGGGGAGCTGTTTTTT	CASIPGGAGELFF	-	TRBV12-3/TRBV12-4	TRBJ2-2	many
TGCAGTGCTACCGGACCGAATCAGCCCCAGCATTTT	CSATGPNQPQHF	-	TRBV20-1	TRBJ1-5	many
TGTGCCAGCAGTTACGCAGGGTACCACTATGGCTACACCTTC	CASSYAGYHYGYTF	-	TRBV6-5	TRBJ1-2	-
TGTGCCAGCTCCCAGGGGGTTATCTACGAGCAGTACTTC	CASSQGVIYEQYF	TRBD1	TRBV12-3/TRBV12-4	TRBJ2-7	many
TGTGCCTGGGGGGGGGGAGGTTGGCATGAAGCTTTCTTT	CAWGGGGWHEAFF	-	TRBV30	TRBJ1-1	-
TGTGCCAGCAGGAGGGGACAGGGAGACAATCAGCCCCAGCATTTT	CASRRGQGDNQPQHF	TRBD1	TRBV2	TRBJ1-5	many
TGTGCCAGCAGTTTAGCGGGGTACCAGCCCCAGCATTTT	CASSLAGYQPQHF	-	TRBV12-3/TRBV12-4	TRBJ1-5	many
TGTGCCAGCAGCCCGGAACCTTATGGCTACACCTTC	CASSPEPYGYTF	-	TRBV7-9	TRBJ1-2	many
TGTGCCAGCAGTGAAACCGGGCCCATGAACACTGAAGCTTTCTTT	CASSETGPMNTEAFF	-	TRBV28	TRBJ1-1	-
TGTGCCAGCAGTTCTCCCGGGACAGGGTACGAGCAGTACTTC	CASSSPGTGYEQYF	TRBD1	TRBV28	TRBJ2-7	many
TGTGCCAGCAGCCCCGGATTTTCGGTTAAGGAGCTGTTTTTT	CASSPGFSVKELFF	-	TRBV27	TRBJ2-2	many
TGCGCCAGCAGCCAAGGGAGGACAGTCTATGGCTACACCTTC	CASSQGRTVYGYTF	-	TRBV4-1	TRBJ1-2	many
TGTGCCAGCAGCCAATCTGAGAAAACCTTTTACTTC	CASSQSEKTFYF	-	TRBV3-1	TRBJ2-7	many
TGTGCCAGCAGTTTAGCGCCGGCGAGCGGGGAGCTGTTTTTT	CASSLAPASGELFF	-	TRBV12-3/TRBV12-4	TRBJ2-2	many
TGTGCCAGCAGCCAGGGACCGGTAGAGACCCAGTACTTC	CASSQGPVETQYF	-	TRBV11-2	TRBJ2-5	few
TGTGCCAGCGTCCTAGCGGGGGGGCGTGGCGAGCAGTACTTC	CASVLAGGRGEQYF	TRBD2	TRBV7-2	TRBJ2-7	-